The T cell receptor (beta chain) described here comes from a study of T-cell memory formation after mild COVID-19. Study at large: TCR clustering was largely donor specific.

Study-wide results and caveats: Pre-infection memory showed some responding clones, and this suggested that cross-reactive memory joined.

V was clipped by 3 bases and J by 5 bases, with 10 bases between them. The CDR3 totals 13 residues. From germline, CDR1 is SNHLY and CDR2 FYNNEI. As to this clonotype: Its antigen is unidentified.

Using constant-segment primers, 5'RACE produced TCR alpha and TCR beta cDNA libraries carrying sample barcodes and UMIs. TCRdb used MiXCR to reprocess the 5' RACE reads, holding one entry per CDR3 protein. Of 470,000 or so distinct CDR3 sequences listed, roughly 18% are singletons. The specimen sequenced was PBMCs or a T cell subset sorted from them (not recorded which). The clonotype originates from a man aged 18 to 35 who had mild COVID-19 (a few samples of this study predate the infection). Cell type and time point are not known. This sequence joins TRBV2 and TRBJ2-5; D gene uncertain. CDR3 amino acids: CASSDGVSETQYF. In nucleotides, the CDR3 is TGTGCCAGCAGTGATGGTGTTTCCGAGACCCAGTACTTC.